This is a list of T cell receptor beta chains from one sample in a study of long-term antiretroviral therapy in people with HIV. Only in-frame clones appear in the TCRdb table, and some are missing; sequencing was by immunoSEQ multiplex PCR. The data contain 15,000 to 20,000 clones, roughly 77% of them singletons. Material: unsorted PBMCs, obtained 0.3 years after starting antiretroviral therapy. These receptors came from a man between 18 and 29 years old with HIV. The CDR3 runs from the conserved cysteine through the conserved F or W. A D gene is named only where the DNA matches it firmly. Only some rows state a clone size, as once, few, many or a class for expanded clones.

D	V	size	J	DNA	CDR3
.	TRBV30	.	TRBJ2-3	TGTGCCTGGAGTCCGGTGGTTACGCAGTATTTT	CAWSPVVTQYF
.	TRBV28	.	TRBJ2-2	TGTGCCAGCAGTTCACGTGGGACCGGGGAGCTGTTTTTT	CASSSRGTGELFF
.	TRBV2	medium-sized	TRBJ2-7	TGTGCCAGCAGTGAGAGGGGAGTCCAGCGCATCCAATACGAGCAGTACTTC	CASSERGVQRIQYEQYF
.	TRBV12-5	.	TRBJ1-1	TGTGCTAGTGGTTTTGGGACATTGGGGGATGGCACTGAAGCTTTCTTT	CASGFGTLGDGTEAFF
TRBD1	TRBV6-6	.	TRBJ1-1	TGTGCCAGCAGTTACGGAGGACAGGGTGGAACTGAAGCTTTCTTT	CASSYGGQGGTEAFF
.	TRBV7-2	.	TRBJ1-4	TGTGCCAGCAGCTTACAGGGGATCGCTAATGAAAAACTGTTTTTT	CASSLQGIANEKLFF
.	TRBV27	.	TRBJ1-6	TGTGCCAGCGGAGGGGGGACGAATTCACCCCTCCACTTT	CASGGGTNSPLHF
TRBD1	TRBV5-8	.	TRBJ2-7	TGTGCCAGCAGCAACCGGGACAGATTAGCCTACGAGCAGTACTTC	CASSNRDRLAYEQYF
.	TRBV6-5	.	TRBJ2-1	TGTGCCAGCAGCACTCGCGACCGGACGACGCCTGAGCAGTTCTTC	CASSTRDRTTPEQFF
.	TRBV6-1	.	TRBJ2-5	TGTGCCAGCAGTGAAGCGCTTCGTCTAGCCAATTCGCTCGGGGAGACCCAGTACTTC	CASSEALRLANSLGETQYF
.	TRBV9	.	TRBJ2-3	TGTGCCAGCAGCGTAAGGGTCTCAGATACGCAGTATTTT	CASSVRVSDTQYF
.	TRBV5-1	.	TRBJ1-1	TGCGCCAGCAGCTATGGGGTGGGGGAGAACACTGAAGCTTTCTTT	CASSYGVGENTEAFF
TRBD2	TRBV10-3	.	TRBJ2-1	TGTGTCTCAGCGGGGGGGCCAGCTTCACGTGAGCAGTTCTTC	CVSAGGPASREQFF
TRBD2	TRBV28	.	TRBJ2-3	TGTGCCAGCAGGCTGGATATAGGCGGGGGGTTCACAGATACGCAGTATTTT	CASRLDIGGGFTDTQYF
.	TRBV11-2	.	TRBJ1-4	TGTGCCAGCAGCTCCCAACCAACAGTGTACACTAATGAAAAACTGTTTTTT	CASSSQPTVYTNEKLFF